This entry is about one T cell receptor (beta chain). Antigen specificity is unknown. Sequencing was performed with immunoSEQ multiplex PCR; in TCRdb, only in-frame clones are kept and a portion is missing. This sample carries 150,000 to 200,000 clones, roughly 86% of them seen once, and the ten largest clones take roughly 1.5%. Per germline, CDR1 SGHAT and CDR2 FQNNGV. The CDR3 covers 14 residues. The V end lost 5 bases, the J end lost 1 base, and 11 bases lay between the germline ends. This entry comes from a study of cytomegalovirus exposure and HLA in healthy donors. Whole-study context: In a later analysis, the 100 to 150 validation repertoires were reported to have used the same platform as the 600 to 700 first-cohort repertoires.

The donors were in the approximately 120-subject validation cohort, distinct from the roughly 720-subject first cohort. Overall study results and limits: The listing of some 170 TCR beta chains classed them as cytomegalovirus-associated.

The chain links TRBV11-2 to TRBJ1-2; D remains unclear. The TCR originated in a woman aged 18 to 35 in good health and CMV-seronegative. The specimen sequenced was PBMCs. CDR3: CASSIRGYNYGYTF. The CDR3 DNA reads TGTGCCAGCAGCATTCGGGGTTATAACTATGGCTACACCTTC.